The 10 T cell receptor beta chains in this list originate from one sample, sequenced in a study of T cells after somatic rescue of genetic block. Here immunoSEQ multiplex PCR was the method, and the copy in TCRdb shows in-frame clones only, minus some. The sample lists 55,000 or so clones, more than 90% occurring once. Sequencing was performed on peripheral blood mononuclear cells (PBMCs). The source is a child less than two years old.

This CDR3 is CASSGGAHEQFF. The CDR3 DNA sequence: TGTGCCAGCAGTGGGGGGGCGCATGAGCAGTTCTTC. The chain is built from TRBV2 and TRBJ2-1; the D gene could be TRBD1 or TRBD2 (6 bases each). Germline V gene lookup returns CDR1 SNHLY and CDR2 FYNNEI. The CDR3 is 12 amino acids. V lost 4 bases and J lost 8, with 9 bases in between.

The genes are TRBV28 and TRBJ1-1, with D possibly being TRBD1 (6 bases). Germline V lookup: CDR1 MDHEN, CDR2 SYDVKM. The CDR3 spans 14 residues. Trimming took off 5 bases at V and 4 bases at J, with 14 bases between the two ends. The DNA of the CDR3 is TGTGCCAGCAGTACCAACCGGGGGGCCACTGAAGCTTTCTTT. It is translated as CASSTNRGATEAFF.

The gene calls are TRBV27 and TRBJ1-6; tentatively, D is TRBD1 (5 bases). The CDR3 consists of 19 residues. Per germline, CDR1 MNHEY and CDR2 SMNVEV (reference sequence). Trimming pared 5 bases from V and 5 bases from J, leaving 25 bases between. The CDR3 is CASSPHSDARGIHNSPLHF. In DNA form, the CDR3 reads TGTGCCAGCAGTCCCCACTCCGACGCGAGGGGTATCCATAATTCACCCCTCCACTTT.

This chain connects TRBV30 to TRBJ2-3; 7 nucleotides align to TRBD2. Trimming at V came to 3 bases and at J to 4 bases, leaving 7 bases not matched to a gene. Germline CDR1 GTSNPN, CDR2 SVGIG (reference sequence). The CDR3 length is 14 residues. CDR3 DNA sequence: TGTGCCTGGAGGGGTGGCGGGAGCGCAGATACGCAGTATTTT. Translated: CAWRGGGSADTQYF.

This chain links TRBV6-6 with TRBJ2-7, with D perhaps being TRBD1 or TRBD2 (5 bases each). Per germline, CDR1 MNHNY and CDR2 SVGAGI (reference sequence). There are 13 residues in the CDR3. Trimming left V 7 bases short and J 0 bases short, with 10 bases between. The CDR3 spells CASIRDRSYEQYF. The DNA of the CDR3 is TGTGCCAGCATTAGGGACCGCTCCTACGAGCAGTACTTC.

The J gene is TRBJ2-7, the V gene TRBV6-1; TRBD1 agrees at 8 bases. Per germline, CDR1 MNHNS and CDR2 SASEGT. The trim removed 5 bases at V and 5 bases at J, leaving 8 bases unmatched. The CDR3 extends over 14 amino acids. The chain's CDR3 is CASSSDRGGHEQYF. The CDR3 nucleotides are TGTGCCAGCAGTTCCGACAGGGGAGGCCACGAGCAGTACTTC.

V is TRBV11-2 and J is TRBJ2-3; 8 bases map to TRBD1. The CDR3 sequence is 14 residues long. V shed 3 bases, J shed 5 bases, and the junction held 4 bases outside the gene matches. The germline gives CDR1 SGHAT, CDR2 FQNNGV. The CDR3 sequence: CASSFRGRGDTQYF. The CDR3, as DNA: TGTGCCAGCAGCTTCAGGGGGCGCGGAGATACGCAGTATTTT.

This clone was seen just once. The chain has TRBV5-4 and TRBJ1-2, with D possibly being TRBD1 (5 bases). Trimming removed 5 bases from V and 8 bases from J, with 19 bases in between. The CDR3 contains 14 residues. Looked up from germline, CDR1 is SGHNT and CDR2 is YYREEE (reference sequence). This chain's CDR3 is CASSSVRGDDGYTF. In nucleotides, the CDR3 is TGTGCCAGCAGTTCCGTGAGAGGGGACGACGGCTACACCTTC.

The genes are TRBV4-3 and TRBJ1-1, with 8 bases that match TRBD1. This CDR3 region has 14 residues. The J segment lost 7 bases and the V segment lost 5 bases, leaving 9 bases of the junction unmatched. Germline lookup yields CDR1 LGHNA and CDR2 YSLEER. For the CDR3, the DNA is TGCGCCAGCAGCGCGAACCAGGGGGCTAGTGAAGCTTTCTTT. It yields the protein CASSANQGASEAFF.

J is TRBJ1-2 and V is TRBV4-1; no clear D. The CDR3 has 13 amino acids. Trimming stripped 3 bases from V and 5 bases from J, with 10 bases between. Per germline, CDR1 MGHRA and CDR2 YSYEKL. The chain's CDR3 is CASSQGSLYGYTF. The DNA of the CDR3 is TGCGCCAGCAGCCAGGGGTCCCTTTATGGCTACACCTTC.